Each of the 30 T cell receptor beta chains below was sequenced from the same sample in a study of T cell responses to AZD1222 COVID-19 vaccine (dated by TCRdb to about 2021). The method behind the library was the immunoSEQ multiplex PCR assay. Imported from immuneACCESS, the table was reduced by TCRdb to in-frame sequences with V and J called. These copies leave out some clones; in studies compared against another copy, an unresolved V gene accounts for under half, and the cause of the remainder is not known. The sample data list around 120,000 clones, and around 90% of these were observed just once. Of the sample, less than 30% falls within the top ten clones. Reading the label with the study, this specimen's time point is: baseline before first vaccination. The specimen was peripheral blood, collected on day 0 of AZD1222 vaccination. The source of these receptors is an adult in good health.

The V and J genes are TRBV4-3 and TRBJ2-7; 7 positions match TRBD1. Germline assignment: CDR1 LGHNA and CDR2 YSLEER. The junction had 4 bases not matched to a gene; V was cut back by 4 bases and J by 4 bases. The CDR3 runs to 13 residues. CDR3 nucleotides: TGCGCCAGCAGCCCCTGGACAGGTTACGAGCAGTACTTC. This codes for CASSPWTGYEQYF.

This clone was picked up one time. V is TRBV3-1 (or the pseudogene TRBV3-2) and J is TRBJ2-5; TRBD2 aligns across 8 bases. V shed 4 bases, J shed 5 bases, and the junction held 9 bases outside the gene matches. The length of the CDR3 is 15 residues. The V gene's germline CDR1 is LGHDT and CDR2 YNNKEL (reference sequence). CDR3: CASSRTTPGGETQYF. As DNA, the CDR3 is TGTGCCAGCAGCCGGACCACCCCGGGGGGGGAGACCCAGTACTTC.

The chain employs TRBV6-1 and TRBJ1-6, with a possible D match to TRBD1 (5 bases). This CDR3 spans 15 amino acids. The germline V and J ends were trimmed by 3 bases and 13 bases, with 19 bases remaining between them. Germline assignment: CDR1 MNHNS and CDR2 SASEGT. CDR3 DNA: TGTGCCAGCAGTGACAATAGGCAGGGCGTGTTGCCCCTCCACTTT. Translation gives CASSDNRQGVLPLHF.

The CDR3 DNA reads as TGCGCCAGCATAGGCGGGAGGGCCGGCACCGGGGAGCTGTTTTTT. Translating gives CASIGGRAGTGELFF. J is TRBJ2-2 and V is TRBV5-1; 9 bases fit TRBD2. CDR1 SGHRS and CDR2 YFSETQ come from the germline V gene. This CDR3 is built from 15 residues. V lost 6 bases, J lost 4 bases, and 7 bases stayed unmatched.

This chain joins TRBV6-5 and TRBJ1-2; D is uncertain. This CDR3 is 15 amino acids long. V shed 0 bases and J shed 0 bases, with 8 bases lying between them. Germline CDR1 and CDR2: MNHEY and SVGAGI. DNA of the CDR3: TGTGCCAGCAGTTACTCAGGGCCAACTAACTATGGCTACACCTTC. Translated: CASSYSGPTNYGYTF.

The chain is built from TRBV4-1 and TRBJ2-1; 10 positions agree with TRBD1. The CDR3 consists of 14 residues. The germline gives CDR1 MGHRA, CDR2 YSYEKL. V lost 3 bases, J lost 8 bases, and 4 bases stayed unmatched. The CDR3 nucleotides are TGCGCCAGCAGCCAGACAGGGGGCTGGGATGAGCAGTTCTTC. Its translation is CASSQTGGWDEQFF.

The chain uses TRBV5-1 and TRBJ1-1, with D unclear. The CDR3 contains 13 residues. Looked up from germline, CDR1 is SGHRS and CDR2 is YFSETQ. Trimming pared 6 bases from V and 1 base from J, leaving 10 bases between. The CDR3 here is CASTWNGNTEAFF. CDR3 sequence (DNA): TGCGCCAGCACCTGGAACGGGAACACTGAAGCTTTCTTT.

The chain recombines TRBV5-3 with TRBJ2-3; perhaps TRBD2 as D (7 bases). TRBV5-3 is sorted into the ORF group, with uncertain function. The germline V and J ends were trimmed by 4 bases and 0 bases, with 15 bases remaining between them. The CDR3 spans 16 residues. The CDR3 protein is CARSAGRGGSTDTQYF. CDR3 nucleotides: TGTGCCAGAAGCGCGGGTAGGGGGGGCAGCACAGATACGCAGTATTTT.

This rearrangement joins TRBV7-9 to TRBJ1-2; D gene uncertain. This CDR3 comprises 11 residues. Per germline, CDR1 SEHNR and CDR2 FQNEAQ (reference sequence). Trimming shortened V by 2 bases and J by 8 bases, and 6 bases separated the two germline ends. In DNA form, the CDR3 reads TGTGCCAGCAGCTTAACCGGGGGCTACACCTTC. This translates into CASSLTGGYTF. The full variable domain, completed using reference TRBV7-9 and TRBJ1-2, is DTGVSQNPRHKITKRGQNVTFRCDPISEHNRLYWYRQTLGQGPEFLTYFQNEAQLEKSRLLSDRFSAERPKGSFSTLEIQRTEQGDSAMYLCASSLTGGYTFGSGTRLTVV.

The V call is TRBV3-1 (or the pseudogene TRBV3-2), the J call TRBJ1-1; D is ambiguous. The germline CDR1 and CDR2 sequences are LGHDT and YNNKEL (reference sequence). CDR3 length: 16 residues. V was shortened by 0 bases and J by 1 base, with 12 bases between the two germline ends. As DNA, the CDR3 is TGTGCCAGCAGCCAAGATCCTGGCGCGAGGAACACTGAAGCTTTCTTT. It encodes CASSQDPGARNTEAFF.

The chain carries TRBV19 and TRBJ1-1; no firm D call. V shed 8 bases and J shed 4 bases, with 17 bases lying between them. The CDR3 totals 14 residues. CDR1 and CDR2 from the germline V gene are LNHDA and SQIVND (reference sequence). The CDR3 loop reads CASGRRGAGTEAFF. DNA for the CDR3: TGTGCCAGTGGCCGACGGGGTGCGGGCACTGAAGCTTTCTTT.

The CDR3 loop is CASSLQRTGVYNQPQHF. The CDR3 bases are TGTGCCAGCAGCTTGCAGCGGACAGGGGTATACAATCAGCCCCAGCATTTT. The J gene is TRBJ1-5, the V gene TRBV5-6; 9 positions agree with TRBD1. With V trimmed by 1 base and J by 3 bases, 8 bases remained unmatched. The CDR3 loop spans 17 amino acids. Germline CDR1 and CDR2: SGHDT and YYEEEE.

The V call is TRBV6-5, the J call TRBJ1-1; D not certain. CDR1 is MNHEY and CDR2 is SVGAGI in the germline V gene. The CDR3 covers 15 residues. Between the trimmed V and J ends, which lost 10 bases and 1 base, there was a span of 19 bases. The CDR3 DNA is TGTGCCACCATTCAGCAGCCTGGAGGGAACACTGAAGCTTTCTTT. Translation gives CATIQQPGGNTEAFF.

The CDR3 nucleotides are TGTGCCAGCAGTTTAAGACTGGGAAACACCATATATTTT. It is translated as CASSLRLGNTIYF. The V and J genes are TRBV27 and TRBJ1-3; no clear D. The V gene lost 2 bases and the J gene lost 4 bases, with 6 bases spanning the gap. The CDR3 has 13 amino acids. In germline, CDR1 is MNHEY, CDR2 SMNVEV (reference sequence).

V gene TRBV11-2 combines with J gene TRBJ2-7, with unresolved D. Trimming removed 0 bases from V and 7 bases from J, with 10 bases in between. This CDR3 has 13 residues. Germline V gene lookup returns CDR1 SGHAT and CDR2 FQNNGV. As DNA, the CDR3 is TGTGCCAGCAGCTTAGAAGGGTTCGGGGAGCAGTACTTC. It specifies CASSLEGFGEQYF.

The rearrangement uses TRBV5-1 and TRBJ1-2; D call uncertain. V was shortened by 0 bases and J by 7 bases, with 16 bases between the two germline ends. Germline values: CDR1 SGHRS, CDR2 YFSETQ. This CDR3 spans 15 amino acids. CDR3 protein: CASSLDRPRGGGYTF. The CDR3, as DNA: TGCGCCAGCAGCTTGGATCGGCCTCGGGGAGGTGGCTACACCTTC.

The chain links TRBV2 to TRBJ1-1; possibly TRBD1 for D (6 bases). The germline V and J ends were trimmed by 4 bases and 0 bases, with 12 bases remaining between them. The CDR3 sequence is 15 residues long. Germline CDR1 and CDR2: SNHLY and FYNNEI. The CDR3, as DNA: TGTGCCAGCAGTGTTCAGAGGGGGATGAACACTGAAGCTTTCTTT. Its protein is CASSVQRGMNTEAFF.

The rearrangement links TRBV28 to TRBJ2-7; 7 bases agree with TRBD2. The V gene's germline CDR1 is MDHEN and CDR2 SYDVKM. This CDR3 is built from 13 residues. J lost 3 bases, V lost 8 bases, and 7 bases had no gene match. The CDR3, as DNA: TGTGCCAGCTGGGAAGCGGGGAACTACGAGCAGTACTTC. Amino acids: CASWEAGNYEQYF. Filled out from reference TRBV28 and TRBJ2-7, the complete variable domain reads DVKVTQSSRYLVKRTGEKVFLECVQDMDHENMFWYRQDPGLGLRLIYFSYDVKMKEKGDIPEGYSVSREKKERFSLILESASTNQTSMYLCASWEAGNYEQYFGPGTRLTVT.

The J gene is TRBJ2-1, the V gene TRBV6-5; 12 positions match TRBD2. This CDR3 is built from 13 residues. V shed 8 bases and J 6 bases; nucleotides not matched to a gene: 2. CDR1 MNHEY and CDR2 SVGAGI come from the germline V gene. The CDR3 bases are TGTGCCAGCGTACTAGCGGGGGGCAATGAGCAGTTCTTC. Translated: CASVLAGGNEQFF.

CDR3 in DNA: TGTGCCAGCAGTCTGGCCGGGACAGGGGTAACCTACGAGCAGTACTTC. Protein: CASSLAGTGVTYEQYF. The chain links TRBV5-4 to TRBJ2-7; TRBD1 agrees at 10 bases. Per the germline V gene, CDR1 is SGHNT and CDR2 is YYREEE (reference sequence). The CDR3 spans 16 residues. J lost 2 bases, V lost 5 bases, and 10 bases had no gene match. Variable domain in full (rest from reference TRBV5-4 and TRBJ2-7): ETGVTQSPTHLIKTRGQQVTLRCSSQSGHNTVSWYQQALGQGPQFIFQYYREEENGRGNFPPRFSGLQFPNYSSELNVNALELDDSALYLCASSLAGTGVTYEQYFGPGTRLTVT.

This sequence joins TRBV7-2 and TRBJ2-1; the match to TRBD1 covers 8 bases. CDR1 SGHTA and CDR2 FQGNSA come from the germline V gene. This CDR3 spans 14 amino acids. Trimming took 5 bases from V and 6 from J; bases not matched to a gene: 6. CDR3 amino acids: CASSQDRVTNEQFF. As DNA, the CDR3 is TGTGCCAGCAGCCAGGACAGGGTAACCAATGAGCAGTTCTTC. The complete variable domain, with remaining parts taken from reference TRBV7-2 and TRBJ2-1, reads GAGVSQSPSNKVTEKGKDVELRCDPISGHTALYWYRQSLGQGLEFLIYFQGNSAPDKSGLPSDRFSAERTGGSVSTLTIQRTQQEDSAVYLCASSQDRVTNEQFFGPGTRLTVL.

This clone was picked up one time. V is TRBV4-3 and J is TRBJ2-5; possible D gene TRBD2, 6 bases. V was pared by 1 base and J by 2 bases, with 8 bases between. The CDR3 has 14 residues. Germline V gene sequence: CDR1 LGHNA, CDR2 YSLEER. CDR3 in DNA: TGCGCCAGCAGCCAAGGGACTAAACAAGAGACCCAGTACTTC. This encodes CASSQGTKQETQYF.

In DNA form, the CDR3 reads TGCGCCAGCAGCCTATCGTTCACGGAGCCCCTCTATGGCTACACCTTC. Its protein product is CASSLSFTEPLYGYTF. V gene TRBV4-1 combines with J gene TRBJ1-2, with unresolved D. Germline CDR1 reads MGHRA; CDR2 reads YSYEKL. This CDR3 region has 16 residues. The V end lost 4 bases, the J end lost 4 bases, and 19 bases lay between the germline ends.

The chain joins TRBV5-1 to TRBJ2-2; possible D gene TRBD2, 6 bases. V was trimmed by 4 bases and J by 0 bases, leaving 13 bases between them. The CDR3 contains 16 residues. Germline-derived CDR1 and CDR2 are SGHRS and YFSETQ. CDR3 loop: CASSPRLGTNTGELFF. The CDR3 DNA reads TGCGCCAGCAGCCCCAGACTAGGAACGAACACCGGGGAGCTGTTTTTT.

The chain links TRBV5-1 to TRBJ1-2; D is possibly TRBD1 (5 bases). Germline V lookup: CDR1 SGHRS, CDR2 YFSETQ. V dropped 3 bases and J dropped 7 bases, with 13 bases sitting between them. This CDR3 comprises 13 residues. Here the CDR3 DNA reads TGCGCCAGCAGCTGGGACGTCTATGGTGGCTACACCTTC. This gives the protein CASSWDVYGGYTF.

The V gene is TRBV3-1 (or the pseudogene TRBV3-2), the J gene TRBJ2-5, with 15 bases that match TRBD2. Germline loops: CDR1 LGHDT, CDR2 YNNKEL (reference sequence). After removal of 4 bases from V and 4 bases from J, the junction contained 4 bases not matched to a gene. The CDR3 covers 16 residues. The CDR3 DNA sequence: TGTGCCAGCAGCCTCCGGACTAGCGGGGGGGCAGAGACCCAGTACTTC. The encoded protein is CASSLRTSGGAETQYF.

CDR3 coding DNA: TGCGCCAGCAGCCTCACCCTGGGACAGGGGAGTCCCGGGGAGCTGTTTTTT. This translates into CASSLTLGQGSPGELFF. V is TRBV4-1 and J is TRBJ2-2, with 10 bases fitting TRBD1. The CDR3 covers 17 residues. V was clipped by 4 bases and J by 6 bases; unmatched bases: 11. CDR1 and CDR2 from the germline V gene are MGHRA and YSYEKL.

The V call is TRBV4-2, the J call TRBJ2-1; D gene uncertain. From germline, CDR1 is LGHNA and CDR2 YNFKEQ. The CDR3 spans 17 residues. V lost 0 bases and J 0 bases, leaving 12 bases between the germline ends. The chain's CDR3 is CASSQEGRLYSYNEQFF. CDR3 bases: TGTGCCAGCAGCCAAGAAGGTAGACTTTACTCCTACAATGAGCAGTTCTTC.

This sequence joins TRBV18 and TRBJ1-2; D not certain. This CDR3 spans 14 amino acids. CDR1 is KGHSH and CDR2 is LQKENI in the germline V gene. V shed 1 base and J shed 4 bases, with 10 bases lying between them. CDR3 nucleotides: TGTGCCAGCTCACCACTGCCAGCCTCCTATGGCTACACCTTC. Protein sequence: CASSPLPASYGYTF.

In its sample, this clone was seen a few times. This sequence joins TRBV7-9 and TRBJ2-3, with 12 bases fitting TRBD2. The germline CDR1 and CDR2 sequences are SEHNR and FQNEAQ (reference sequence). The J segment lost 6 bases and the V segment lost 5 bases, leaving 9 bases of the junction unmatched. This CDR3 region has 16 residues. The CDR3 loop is CASSHWTSGKGDTQYF. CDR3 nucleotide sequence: TGTGCCAGCAGCCACTGGACTAGCGGGAAGGGGGATACGCAGTATTTT.